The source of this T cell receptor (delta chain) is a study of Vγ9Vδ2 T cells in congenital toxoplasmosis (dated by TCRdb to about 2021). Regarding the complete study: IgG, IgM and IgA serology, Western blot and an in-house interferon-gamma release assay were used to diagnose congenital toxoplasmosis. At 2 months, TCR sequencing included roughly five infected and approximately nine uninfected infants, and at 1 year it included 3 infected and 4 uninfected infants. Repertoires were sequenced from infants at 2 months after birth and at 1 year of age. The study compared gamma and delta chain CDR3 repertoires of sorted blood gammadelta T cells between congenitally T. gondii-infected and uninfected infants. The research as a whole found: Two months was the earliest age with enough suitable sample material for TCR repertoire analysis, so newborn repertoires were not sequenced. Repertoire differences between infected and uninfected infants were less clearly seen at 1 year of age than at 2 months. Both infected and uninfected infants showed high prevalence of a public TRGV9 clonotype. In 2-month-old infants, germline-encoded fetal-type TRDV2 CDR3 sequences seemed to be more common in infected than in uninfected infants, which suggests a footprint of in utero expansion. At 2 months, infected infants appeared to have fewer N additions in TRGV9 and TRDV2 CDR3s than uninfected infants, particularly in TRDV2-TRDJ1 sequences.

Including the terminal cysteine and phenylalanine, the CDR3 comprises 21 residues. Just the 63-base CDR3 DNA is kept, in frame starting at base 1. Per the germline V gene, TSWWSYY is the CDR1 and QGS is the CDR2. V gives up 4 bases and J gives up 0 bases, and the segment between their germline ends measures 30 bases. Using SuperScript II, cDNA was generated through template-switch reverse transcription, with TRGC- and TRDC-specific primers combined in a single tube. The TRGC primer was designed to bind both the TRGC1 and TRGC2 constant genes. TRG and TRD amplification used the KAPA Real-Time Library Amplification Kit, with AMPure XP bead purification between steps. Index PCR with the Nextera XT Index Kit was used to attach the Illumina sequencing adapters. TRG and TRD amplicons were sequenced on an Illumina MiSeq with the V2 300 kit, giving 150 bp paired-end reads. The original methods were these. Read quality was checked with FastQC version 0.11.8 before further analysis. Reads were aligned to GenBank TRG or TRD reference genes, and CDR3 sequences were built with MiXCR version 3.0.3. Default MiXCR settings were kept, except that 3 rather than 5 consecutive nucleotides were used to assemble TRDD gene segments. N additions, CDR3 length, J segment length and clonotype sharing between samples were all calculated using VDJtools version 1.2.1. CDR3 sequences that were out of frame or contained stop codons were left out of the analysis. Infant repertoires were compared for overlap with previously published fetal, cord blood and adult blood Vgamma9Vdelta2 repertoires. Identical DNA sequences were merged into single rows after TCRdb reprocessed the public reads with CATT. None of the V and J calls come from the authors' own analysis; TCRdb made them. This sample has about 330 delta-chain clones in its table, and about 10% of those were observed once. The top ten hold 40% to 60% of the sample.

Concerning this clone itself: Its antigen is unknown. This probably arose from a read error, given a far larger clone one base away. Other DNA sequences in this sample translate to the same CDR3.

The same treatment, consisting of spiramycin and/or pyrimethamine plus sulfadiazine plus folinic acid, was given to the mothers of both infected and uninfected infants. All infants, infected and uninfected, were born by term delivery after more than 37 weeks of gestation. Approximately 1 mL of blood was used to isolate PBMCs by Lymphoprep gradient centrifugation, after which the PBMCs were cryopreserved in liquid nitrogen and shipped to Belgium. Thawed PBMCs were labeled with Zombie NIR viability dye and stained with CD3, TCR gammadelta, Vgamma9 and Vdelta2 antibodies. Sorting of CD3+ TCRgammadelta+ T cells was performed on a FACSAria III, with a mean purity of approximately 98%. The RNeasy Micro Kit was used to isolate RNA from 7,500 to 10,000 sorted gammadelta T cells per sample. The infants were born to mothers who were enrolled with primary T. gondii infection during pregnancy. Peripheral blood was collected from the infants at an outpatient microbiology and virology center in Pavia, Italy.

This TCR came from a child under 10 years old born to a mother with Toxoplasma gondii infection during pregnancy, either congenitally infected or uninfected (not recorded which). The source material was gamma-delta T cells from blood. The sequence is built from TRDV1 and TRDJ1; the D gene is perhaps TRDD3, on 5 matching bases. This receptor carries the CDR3 CALGASFPIPPWKPYTDKLIF. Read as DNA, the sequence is TGTGCTCTTGGGGCATCCTTTCCGATACCACCATGGAAGCCCTACACCGATAAACTCATCTTT.